The 26 T cell receptor beta chains given below trace back to one sample, sequenced in a study of CD8 T cells in Susac syndrome. An input of 0.5 to 1 ug of RNA was subjected to reverse transcription using random hexamers. A single record per CDR3 protein comes from TCRdb applying MiXCR to the immunoSEQ multiplex PCR reads. The sample shows about 190,000 distinct CDR3 sequences, 95% of them seen only once. Sequenced material: CD8+ T cells from PBMCs. These receptors were obtained from a human donor with Susac syndrome.

The chain joins TRBV29-1 to TRBJ2-5; D might be TRBD1 or TRBD2, each matching 5 bases. The CDR3 has 16 residues. Deletions cut 6 bases from V and 4 bases from J, with 24 bases between. Germline CDR1 and CDR2: SQVTM and ANQGSEA. The CDR3: CSVPLPGRSTSETQYF. The CDR3 coding sequence is TGCAGCGTCCCTCTCCCGGGACGGAGTACCTCAGAGACCCAGTACTTC.

V gene TRBV5-1 combines with J gene TRBJ2-5, with D perhaps TRBD2 (6 bases). The CDR3 consists of 15 residues. Trimming pared 4 bases from V and 5 bases from J, leaving 18 bases between. In germline, CDR1 is SGHRS, CDR2 YFSETQ. The CDR3 spells CASSAGMGYSETQYF. The CDR3 DNA reads TGCGCCAGCAGCGCGGGAATGGGGTACTCGGAGACCCAGTACTTC. Variable domain in full (rest from reference TRBV5-1 and TRBJ2-5): KAGVTQTPRYLIKTRGQQVTLSCSPISGHRSVSWYQQTPGQGLQFLFEYFSETQRNKGNFPGRFSGRQFSNSRSEMNVSTLELGDSALYLCASSAGMGYSETQYFGPGTRLLVL.

This clonotype came up once. V and J are TRBV5-1 and TRBJ2-2; TRBD1 is a possible D gene (5 bases). Germline CDR1 SGHRS, CDR2 YFSETQ. Trimming removed 0 bases from V and 2 bases from J, with 11 bases in between. This CDR3 has 16 residues. The CDR3 DNA reads TGCGCCAGCAGCTTGGAAAATCAGGGAAACACCGGGGAGCTGTTTTTT. Its translation is CASSLENQGNTGELFF.

The rearrangement links TRBV9 to TRBJ2-2; D is ambiguous. Germline lookup yields CDR1 SGDLS and CDR2 YYNGEE. V lost 0 bases and J lost 8, with 17 bases in between. The CDR3 sequence is 16 residues long. The CDR3 sequence is CASSVDGGDMRGELFF. The CDR3, as DNA: TGTGCCAGCAGCGTAGACGGCGGTGATATGAGGGGGGAGCTGTTTTTT.

This chain joins TRBV12-3 or TRBV12-4 and TRBJ2-5; TRBD2 aligns across 11 bases. V shed 5 bases and J 2 bases; nucleotides not matched to a gene: 4. The CDR3 runs 15 residues. The CDR3 sequence: CASSLLAGDQETQYF. The DNA of the CDR3 is TGTGCCAGCAGTCTACTAGCGGGGGATCAAGAGACCCAGTACTTC.

This clonotype was recorded once. V gene TRBV4-1 combines with J gene TRBJ1-1; no clear D gene. Germline assignment: CDR1 MGHRA and CDR2 YSYEKL. The CDR3 is 14 residues long. The V and J ends lost 0 bases and 4 bases respectively, with 9 bases between them. CDR3 sequence: CASSQEQKITEAFF. The DNA of the CDR3 is TGCGCCAGCAGCCAAGAACAGAAAATCACTGAAGCTTTCTTT.

In DNA form, the CDR3 reads TGTGCCAGCAGCTTCAAATCCATCGTGGGCGACTATGGCTACACCTTC. It is translated as CASSFKSIVGDYGYTF. V and J are TRBV5-4 and TRBJ1-2; D not resolved. The CDR3 consists of 16 residues. CDR1 and CDR2 (germline): SGHNT, YYREEE (reference sequence). V was cut by 2 bases and J by 3 bases, with 17 bases left in between.

This clonotype was picked up one time. This rearrangement joins TRBV12-5 to TRBJ2-1; 8 nucleotides match TRBD1. The CDR3 length is 15 residues. Germline V lookup: CDR1 LGHNT, CDR2 FRNRAP. The V gene end was trimmed by 2 bases and the J gene end by 12 bases; junction bases not matched to a gene: 12. CDR3 coding DNA: TGTGCTAGTGGTTTGTTCGGGACCCACGACAGGGGGCAGTTCTTC. Its protein product is CASGLFGTHDRGQFF.

About this clonotype: At one end, the junction sequence differs from germline, possibly due to a read error. The chain's CDR3 is CASSWTGRGF. The CDR3 DNA is TGTGCCAGTAGTTGGACAGGCCGAGGTTTC. V is TRBV19 and J is TRBJ2-7; 7 bases are shared with TRBD1. Germline V lookup: CDR1 LNHDA, CDR2 SQIVND (reference sequence). The CDR3 runs 10 residues.

The rearrangement links TRBV20-1 to TRBJ1-5; 9 bases map to TRBD1. CDR3 size: 16 residues. Germline CDR1 reads DFQATT; CDR2 reads SNEGSKA (reference sequence). V shed 2 bases, J shed 0 bases, and the junction held 5 bases outside the gene matches. The CDR3 DNA reads as TGCAGTGCTAGACCGGACAGGGGTAATAGCAATCAGCCCCAGCATTTT. Translating gives CSARPDRGNSNQPQHF.

This chain connects TRBV19 to TRBJ2-1; D unclear. The length of the CDR3 is 16 residues. Germline V gene sequence: CDR1 LNHDA, CDR2 SQIVND (reference sequence). Trimming stripped 2 bases from V and 0 bases from J, with 11 bases between. CDR3 DNA sequence: TGTGCCAGTAGTATAATTGCGGCTAGCTCCTACAATGAGCAGTTCTTC. It is translated as CASSIIAASSYNEQFF.

The chain has TRBV20-1 and TRBJ2-1; D ambiguous. Germline values: CDR1 DFQATT, CDR2 SNEGSKA (reference sequence). V was clipped by 5 bases and J by 3 bases, with 11 bases between them. This CDR3 contains 13 residues. Here the CDR3 reads CSAGRSGYNEQFF. The CDR3 DNA is TGCAGTGCTGGTAGGTCTGGCTACAATGAGCAGTTCTTC.

This sequence joins TRBV2 and TRBJ2-5; 11 nucleotides align to TRBD2. V trimming: 2 bases; J trimming: 3 bases; junction bases outside the gene matches: 2. Germline loops: CDR1 SNHLY, CDR2 FYNNEI. This CDR3 has 15 residues. The CDR3 spells CASSESLAGEETQYF. For the CDR3, the DNA is TGTGCCAGCAGTGAATCACTAGCGGGAGAAGAGACCCAGTACTTC.

This clonotype was seen once. V is TRBV5-4 and J is TRBJ2-7; D is tentatively TRBD1 or TRBD2 (6 bases each). The CDR3 consists of 14 residues. Germline V lookup: CDR1 SGHNT, CDR2 YYREEE (reference sequence). Trimming took 5 bases from V and 3 from J, leaving 15 bases between them. Written as DNA, the CDR3 is TGTGCCAGCAGTATAAGGGGGGCTAACTACGAGCAGTACTTC. It translates to CASSIRGANYEQYF.

This clonotype appeared once. The genes are TRBV18 and TRBJ1-4; D not certain. V gave up 2 bases and J gave up 0 bases, with 4 bases separating them. The CDR3 runs 14 residues. Looked up from germline, CDR1 is KGHSH and CDR2 is LQKENI. As DNA, the CDR3 is TGTGCCAGCTCACCAACCTCAACTAATGAAAAACTGTTTTTT. Translation: CASSPTSTNEKLFF.

CDR3 sequence (DNA): TGTGCCAGCAGTTTGAGGGGTCAGGAGCAGTACTTC. Amino acids: CASSLRGQEQYF. This chain connects TRBV27 to TRBJ2-7, with D possibly being TRBD1 or TRBD2 (5 bases each). Trimming removed 3 bases at V and 7 bases at J, with 10 bases between. Germline V gene data show CDR1 as MNHEY and CDR2 as SMNVEV (reference sequence). This CDR3 is 12 amino acids long.

The chain uses TRBV30 and TRBJ2-2; tentative D call: TRBD1 (6 bases). The CDR3 extends over 10 amino acids. CDR1 and CDR2 from the germline V gene are GTSNPN and SVGIG (reference sequence). V lost 5 bases and J lost 8, with 6 bases in between. As DNA, the CDR3 is TGTGCCTGGGGGACAGGGGAGCTGTTTTTT. As protein: CAWGTGELFF.

The gene calls are TRBV4-1 and TRBJ1-2, with 8 bases matching TRBD1. The CDR3 contains 16 residues. V was pared by 2 bases and J by 4 bases, with 9 bases of the junction left unmatched. Germline V lookup: CDR1 MGHRA, CDR2 YSYEKL. The CDR3 bases are TGCGCCAGCAGCCAACCGACAGGGGCGCCATCCTATGGCTACACCTTC. This sequence encodes CASSQPTGAPSYGYTF.

A word on this clonotype: One junction end disagrees with the germline gene, perhaps due to a read error. The gene calls are TRBV6-5 and TRBJ2-7; D is uncertain. Germline V CDR1 and CDR2: MNHEY, SVGAGI. The CDR3 totals 13 residues. CDR3 loop: CASSYGPSSEQYF. The DNA of the CDR3 is TGTGCCAGCAGTTACGGACCCTCCTCCGAGCAGTACTTC.

The rearrangement links TRBV9 to TRBJ1-2; 8 nucleotides match TRBD1. Unmatched junction bases numbered 2, after V lost 0 bases and J lost 4 bases. The CDR3 extends over 14 amino acids. CDR1 and CDR2 from the germline V gene are SGDLS and YYNGEE. The CDR3: CASSVGGTGYGYTF. The CDR3 DNA sequence: TGTGCCAGCAGCGTAGGGGGGACAGGCTATGGCTACACCTTC.

The chain has TRBV18 and TRBJ1-2, with D maybe TRBD1 (6 bases). Germline values: CDR1 KGHSH, CDR2 LQKENI. This CDR3 is built from 16 residues. V lost 0 bases and J 0 bases, leaving 11 bases between the germline ends. The CDR3 loop is CASSPPWGHSNYGYTF. As DNA, the CDR3 is TGTGCCAGCTCACCACCGTGGGGACACTCTAACTATGGCTACACCTTC.

The rearrangement joins TRBV27 to TRBJ1-5; D gene unclear. Germline V CDR1 and CDR2: MNHEY, SMNVEV (reference sequence). Trimming took 6 bases from V and 5 from J, leaving 14 bases between them. The CDR3 runs 14 residues. The CDR3 loop reads CASSKGFGDQPQHF. CDR3 nucleotide sequence: TGTGCCAGCAGCAAAGGGTTTGGGGATCAGCCCCAGCATTTT.

V gene TRBV29-1 combines with J gene TRBJ1-1, with no clear D. V was pared by 0 bases and J by 11 bases, with 10 bases between. The CDR3 is 11 residues long. Germline V CDR1 and CDR2: SQVTM, ANQGSEA. The CDR3 reads CSVEDLGGAFF. CDR3 DNA: TGCAGCGTTGAAGATCTAGGAGGGGCTTTCTTT.

The V and J genes are TRBV3-1 and TRBJ2-1, with a weak D call TRBD1 (6 bases). The length of the CDR3 is 16 residues. The germline V gene has CDR1 LGHDT and CDR2 YNNKEL (reference sequence). Trimming removed 1 base from V and 0 bases from J, with 10 bases in between. CDR3: CASSQAGGISYNEQFF. The CDR3 region has the DNA TGTGCCAGCAGCCAAGCTGGGGGCATCTCCTACAATGAGCAGTTCTTC.

This CDR3 is CASSTTGTGVDQPQHF. The CDR3 bases are TGTGCCAGCAGTACAACCGGGACAGGGGTCGATCAGCCCCAGCATTTT. The chain employs TRBV28 and TRBJ1-5; the match to TRBD1 covers 10 bases. V trimming: 5 bases; J trimming: 5 bases; junction bases outside the gene matches: 9. CDR3 length: 16 amino acids. Germline assignment: CDR1 MDHEN and CDR2 SYDVKM.

Written as DNA, the CDR3 is TGTGCCAGCAAGCGGACAGGGCTAAATGAAAAACTGTTTTTT. This gives the protein CASKRTGLNEKLFF. V is TRBV27 and J is TRBJ1-4; the match to TRBD1 covers 8 bases. The V segment lost 7 bases and the J segment 5 bases; nucleotides outside the gene matches: 6. Germline lookup yields CDR1 MNHEY and CDR2 SMNVEV (reference sequence). The CDR3 covers 14 residues.